Below, one T cell receptor beta chain is given with its context. Its cognate antigen has yet to be identified. No base quality information exists; no much larger clone differs at one position. The protocol used for the library was the immunoSEQ multiplex PCR assay. TCRdb re-hosts the immuneACCESS table, in-frame sequences only. Its copies lack some clones; in the studies checked, an unresolved V gene accounts for under half of them, and the cause for the rest is not known. The sample table lists tens of thousands of clones, about nine tenths of them with a count of one. The leading ten clones occupy 5% to 7.5% of the sample. This specimen comes from a study of T cell changes during pregnancy in multiple sclerosis (dated by TCRdb to between 2019 and 2020). With respect to the entire study: The study looked at changes in the T cell repertoire across pregnancy in women with multiple sclerosis.

The sequence derives from a female donor with multiple sclerosis, enrolled in a pregnancy study. Sequenced here: CD8+ T cells from peripheral blood mononuclear cells, sampled in the second trimester of pregnancy.

The CDR3 here reads CSVDGLAGLTDTQYF. The nucleotide sequence reads TGCAGCGTTGACGGCCTAGCGGGGCTCACAGATACGCAGTATTTT. The chain joins TRBV29-1 to TRBJ2-3, and 9 junctional nucleotides match TRBD2. The CDR3 has 15 amino acids, counting the end cysteine and phenylalanine. Only the CDR3 region is kept as DNA, spanning 45 bases read in frame from base 1. At the junction V is shortened by 3 bases and J by 2 bases; bases outside the gene matches: 6. The germline V gene yields SQVTM for CDR1 and ANQGSEA for CDR2.